This T cell receptor beta chain was observed in a study of shared clonotypes between healthy human individuals. V was pared by 1 base and J by 2 bases, with 11 bases between. From germline, CDR1 is KGHSH and CDR2 LQKENI. The CDR3 totals 16 residues. Study findings and constraints: As a rule, naive subsets had a larger estimated richness than memory subsets.

Concerning this clone: Its antigen is unknown.

Profiling relied on immunoSEQ multiplex PCR, and the TCRdb table lists in-frame clones only, not all of them. This repertoire shows some 2.1 million clones, 85% to 95% found once; its top ten account for 0.13%. The clonotype originates from a man aged 18-30 years in good health. The sequencing sample was made of naive CD4+ T cells sorted from blood. Indicated subset: CD45RA+ positively selected. The chain uses TRBV18 and TRBJ2-2; tentatively, D is TRBD1 (5 bases). Written as DNA, the CDR3 is TGTGCCAGCTCACCACAGGACATTCTAAACACCGGGGAGCTGTTTTTT. Its protein is CASSPQDILNTGELFF. The full variable domain, in which reference TRBV18 and TRBJ2-2 provide the parts outside the CDR3, is NAGVMQNPRHLVRRRGQEARLRCSPMKGHSHVYWYRQLPEEGLKFMVYLQKENIIDESGMPKERFSAEFPKEGPSILRIQQVVRGDSAAYFCASSPQDILNTGELFFGEGSRLTVL.